A single sample gave rise to the 20 T cell receptor beta chains below, sequenced in a study of chronic HIV infection and antiretroviral therapy. Each CDR3 protein gets one entry after TCRdb re-called the 5' RACE reads with MiXCR. The sample has just over 30,000 distinct CDR3 sequences, about 9.6% seen once. Sequenced: peripheral blood. These receptor sequences come from an adult who had HIV and had not received antiretroviral therapy, or was an uninfected healthy control (not recorded which).

The chain is built from TRBV9 and TRBJ2-3, with D possibly being TRBD1 (5 bases). The V gene lost 2 bases and the J gene lost 0 bases, with 13 bases spanning the gap. From germline, CDR1 is SGDLS and CDR2 YYNGEE. This CDR3 contains 16 residues. The CDR3 coding sequence is TGTGCCAGCAGCGTGAAGGTTGGGGCTAGCACAGATACGCAGTATTTT. Amino acids: CASSVKVGASTDTQYF.

This clonotype came up a few times. V is TRBV7-2 and J is TRBJ1-2; no reliable D call. Trimming stripped 0 bases from V and 0 bases from J, with 5 bases between. Germline V gene lookup returns CDR1 SGHTA and CDR2 FQGNSA. The CDR3 consists of 14 residues. The CDR3 spells CASSLASANYGYTF. As DNA, the CDR3 is TGTGCCAGCAGCTTAGCCTCAGCTAACTATGGCTACACCTTC.

At least ten counts were recorded for this clonotype. J is TRBJ1-4 and V is TRBV5-1; D is uncertain. Germline CDR1 reads SGHRS; CDR2 reads YFSETQ. The V end lost 0 bases, the J end lost 0 bases, and 9 bases lay between the germline ends. CDR3 size: 16 residues. The CDR3 region is CASSLDRLSTNEKLFF. CDR3 DNA: TGCGCCAGCAGCTTGGACAGATTATCAACTAATGAAAAACTGTTTTTT.

At least ten counts were recorded for this clonotype. CDR3 sequence: CASRFLGGAEQFF. The DNA of the CDR3 is TGTGCCAGCAGGTTCCTCGGGGGCGCTGAGCAGTTCTTC. This chain links TRBV6-2 or TRBV6-3 with TRBJ2-1, with D possibly called TRBD1 or TRBD2 (6 bases each). The CDR3 has 13 residues. V was cut by 6 bases and J by 9 bases, with 15 bases left in between. CDR1 is MNHEY and CDR2 is SVGEGT in the germline V gene.

The chain recombines TRBV4-2 with TRBJ2-7; possible D gene TRBD1, 5 bases. V was cut by 0 bases and J by 3 bases, with 9 bases left in between. The V gene's germline CDR1 is LGHNA and CDR2 YNFKEQ. The CDR3 loop spans 14 amino acids. CDR3 bases: TGTGCCAGCAGCCAAGAGGCAGGGTACTACGAGCAGTACTTC. It codes for CASSQEAGYYEQYF.

This clonotype was detected ten times or more. CDR3 bases: TGCAGCGTTGAACCGGCAGTGGGAGAGACCCAGTACTTC. It is translated as CSVEPAVGETQYF. V is TRBV29-1 and J is TRBJ2-5; D unclear. Trimming removed 2 bases from V and 4 bases from J, with 11 bases in between. CDR1 is SQVTM and CDR2 is ANQGSEA in the germline V gene. This CDR3 comprises 13 residues. Full variable domain (missing parts from reference TRBV29-1 and TRBJ2-5): SAVISQKPSRDICQRGTSLTIQCQVDSQVTMMFWYRQQPGQSLTLIATANQGSEATYESGFVIDKFPISRPNLTFSTLTVSNMSPEDSSIYLCSVEPAVGETQYFGPGTRLLVL.

This clonotype was found many times. The chain employs TRBV5-6 and TRBJ2-1; 10 bases fit TRBD2. CDR1 is SGHDT and CDR2 is YYEEEE in the germline V gene. The CDR3 totals 17 residues. The ends lost 0 bases at V and 0 bases at J; junction bases unmatched: 3. The chain's CDR3 is CASSLASGGSSYNEQFF. CDR3 coding DNA: TGTGCCAGCAGCTTGGCTAGCGGGGGTAGCTCCTACAATGAGCAGTTCTTC. The whole variable domain, filled in from reference TRBV5-6 and TRBJ2-1, reads DAGVTQSPTHLIKTRGQQVTLRCSPKSGHDTVSWYQQALGQGPQFIFQYYEEEERQRGNFPDRFSGHQFPNYSSELNVNALLLGDSALYLCASSLASGGSSYNEQFFGPGTRLTVL.

This clonotype was picked up a small number of times. J is TRBJ1-5 and V is TRBV4-2, with D perhaps TRBD1 (5 bases). The CDR3 has 14 amino acids. The germline V gene has CDR1 LGHNA and CDR2 YNFKEQ. The V end was cut by 0 bases, the J end by 5 bases, with 8 bases between. The CDR3 DNA sequence: TGTGCCAGCAGCCAAGATGGGGCCGATCAGCCCCAGCATTTT. Amino acids: CASSQDGADQPQHF.

Many counts were recorded for this clonotype. This chain connects TRBV5-1 to TRBJ2-7; D is perhaps TRBD1 (5 bases). CDR3 length: 13 amino acids. Germline lookup yields CDR1 SGHRS and CDR2 YFSETQ. Trimming removed 3 bases from V and 2 bases from J, with 9 bases in between. CDR3 loop: CASSSDSTYEQYF. CDR3 DNA: TGCGCCAGCAGCTCCGACAGCACCTACGAGCAGTACTTC.

Note on this clonotype: A much larger clone differs from this one at a single base, so this may be a read error. Since no conserved phenylalanine or tryptophan closes the CDR3, a read error is the likely cause. The chain employs TRBV9 and TRBJ1-1; TRBD1 matches 8 bases. There are 13 residues in the CDR3. J gave up 7 bases and V 4 bases, and 6 bases lay outside the gene matches. Germline V lookup: CDR1 SGDLS, CDR2 YYNGEE. CDR3 sequence reads: CASSIGQGNEAFS. DNA for the CDR3: TGTGCCAGCAGCATCGGACAGGGTAATGAAGCTTTCTCT.

This clonotype was seen repeatedly, ten times or more. This rearrangement joins TRBV18 to TRBJ2-5; D is unresolved. CDR1 and CDR2 (germline): KGHSH, LQKENI. Trimming cost V 3 bases and J 3 bases, with 5 bases left between them. This CDR3 spans 12 amino acids. DNA of the CDR3: TGTGCCAGCTCACCCGTAGAAGAGACCCAGTACTTC. It translates to CASSPVEETQYF.

The sample holds many counts of this clonotype. This rearrangement joins TRBV28 to TRBJ2-4; 10 nucleotides agree with TRBD2. V trimming: 4 bases; J trimming: 2 bases; junction bases outside the gene matches: 5. The CDR3 consists of 16 residues. Germline-derived CDR1 and CDR2 are MDHEN and SYDVKM. The CDR3 here is CASSSLAGVPKNIQYF. In DNA, the CDR3 is TGTGCCAGCAGTTCTCTAGCGGGAGTACCCAAAAACATTCAGTACTTC.

This clonotype was observed a handful of times. V is TRBV29-1 and J is TRBJ2-1; weak D call: TRBD2 (5 bases). The CDR3 is made up of 11 amino acids. CDR1 and CDR2 (germline): SQVTM, ANQGSEA. Trimming took 4 bases from V and 4 from J, leaving 5 bases between them. The CDR3 spells CSVGGYNEQFF. The CDR3, as DNA: TGCAGCGTTGGAGGGTACAATGAGCAGTTCTTC.

This CDR3 reads CSVFEGATGELFF. Here the CDR3 DNA reads TGCAGCGTTTTTGAGGGGGCGACCGGGGAGCTGTTTTTT. The chain links TRBV29-1 to TRBJ2-2; 7 bases are shared with TRBD1. Germline assignment: CDR1 SQVTM and CDR2 ANQGSEA. The CDR3 has 13 amino acids. V dropped 5 bases and J dropped 5; count of bases not matched to a gene: 5.

The CDR3 loop is CAINAGGGNIQYF. CDR3 DNA sequence: TGTGCCATCAACGCGGGGGGAGGAAACATTCAGTACTTC. This rearrangement joins TRBV10-3 to TRBJ2-4; TRBD2 matches 8 bases. With 7 bases clipped from V and 6 bases from J, the junction kept 5 bases outside the gene matches. Per germline, CDR1 ENHRY and CDR2 SYGVKD. The length of the CDR3 is 13 residues.

This clonotype was detected only a few times. The V and J genes are TRBV6-2 or TRBV6-3 and TRBJ2-3; D not resolved. The V gene's germline CDR1 is MNHEY and CDR2 SVGEGT. This CDR3 contains 14 residues. Trimming shortened V by 10 bases and J by 1 base, and 15 bases separated the two germline ends. The CDR3 DNA sequence: TGTGCCACCTCGACAACCCCTCGCACAGATACGCAGTATTTT. Amino acid sequence: CATSTTPRTDTQYF.

This clonotype was seen more than once but under ten times. The V and J genes are TRBV29-1 and TRBJ1-1, with a tentative D call TRBD1 (6 bases). This CDR3 is 14 amino acids long. In germline, CDR1 is SQVTM, CDR2 ANQGSEA. V gave up 3 bases and J gave up 4 bases, with 15 bases separating them. CDR3 protein: CSVDQGTLSTEAFF. DNA for the CDR3: TGCAGCGTTGACCAGGGGACCCTCTCCACTGAAGCTTTCTTT.

V usage is TRBV21-1 and J usage is TRBJ1-5; the table's D call of TRBD1 was not tested on the DNA. TRBV21-1 is a known pseudogene. The CDR3 runs 15 residues. CDR3: CASSKDGGNNQPQHF. The DNA for the CDR3 is TGTGCCAGCAGCAAAGACGGGGGAAACAATCAGCCCCAGCATTTT.

This clonotype was seen a handful of times. The chain recombines TRBV27 with TRBJ1-6; 9 nucleotides agree with TRBD1. CDR1 is MNHEY, CDR2 SMNVEV, per germline (reference sequence). The CDR3 loop spans 15 amino acids. The trim removed 5 bases at V and 6 bases at J, leaving 5 bases unmatched. CDR3 sequence reads: CASSIQGAVNSPLHF. The CDR3 DNA follows: TGTGCCAGCAGTATACAGGGGGCGGTTAATTCACCCCTCCACTTT.

The V gene is TRBV7-2, the J gene TRBJ1-1; D is ambiguous. V was trimmed by 1 base and J by 10 bases, leaving 16 bases between them. This CDR3 region has 14 residues. Germline values: CDR1 SGHTA, CDR2 FQGNSA. The CDR3 DNA reads TGTGCCAGCAGCTTAGATCCCCAGGTTTGGGGAGCTTTCTTT. It translates to CASSLDPQVWGAFF.